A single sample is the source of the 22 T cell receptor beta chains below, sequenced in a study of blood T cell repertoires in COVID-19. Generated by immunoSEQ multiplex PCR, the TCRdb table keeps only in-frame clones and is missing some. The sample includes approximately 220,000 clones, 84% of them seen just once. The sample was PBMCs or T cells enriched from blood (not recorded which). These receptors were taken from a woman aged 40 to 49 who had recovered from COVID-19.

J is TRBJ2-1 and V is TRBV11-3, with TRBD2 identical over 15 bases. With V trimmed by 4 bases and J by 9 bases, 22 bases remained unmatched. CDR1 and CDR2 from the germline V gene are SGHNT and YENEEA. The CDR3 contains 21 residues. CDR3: CASSSEATGVWTSGRAPEQFF. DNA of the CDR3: TGTGCCAGCAGCTCAGAAGCCACAGGGGTATGGACTAGCGGGAGGGCCCCTGAGCAGTTCTTC.

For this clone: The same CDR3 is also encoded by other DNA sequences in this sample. The CDR3 is CASSPDNEQFF. Here the CDR3 DNA reads TGCGCCAGCAGCCCGGACAATGAGCAGTTCTTC. The rearrangement uses TRBV5-1 and TRBJ2-1, with no clear D. V was cut by 4 bases and J by 5 bases, with 4 bases left in between. CDR1 and CDR2 from the germline V gene are SGHRS and YFSETQ. CDR3 length: 11 amino acids.

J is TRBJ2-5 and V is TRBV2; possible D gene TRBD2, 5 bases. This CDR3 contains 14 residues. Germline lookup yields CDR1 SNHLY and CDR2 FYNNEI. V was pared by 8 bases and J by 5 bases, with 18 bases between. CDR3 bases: TGTGCCAGCTTTCGACCTGGGAGTGGCGAGACCCAGTACTTC. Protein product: CASFRPGSGETQYF.

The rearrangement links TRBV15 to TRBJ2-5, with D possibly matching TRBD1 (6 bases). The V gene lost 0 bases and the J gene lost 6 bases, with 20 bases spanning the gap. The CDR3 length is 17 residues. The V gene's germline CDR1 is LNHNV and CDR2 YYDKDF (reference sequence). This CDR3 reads CATSRDSVQGFRQTQYF. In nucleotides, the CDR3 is TGTGCCACCAGCAGAGATTCAGTCCAGGGGTTTCGACAGACCCAGTACTTC. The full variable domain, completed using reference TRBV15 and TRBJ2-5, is DAMVIQNPRYQVTQFGKPVTLSCSQTLNHNVMYWYQQKSSQAPKLLFHYYDKDFNNEADTPDNFQSRRPNTSFCFLDIRSPGLGDTAMYLCATSRDSVQGFRQTQYFGPGTRLLVL.

The CDR3 is CASSTSTNYEQYF. Written as DNA, the CDR3 is TGTGCCAGCAGTACATCGACAAACTACGAGCAGTACTTC. The chain is built from TRBV28 and TRBJ2-7, with D uncertain. Trimming cost V 5 bases and J 3 bases, with 11 bases left between them. The length of the CDR3 is 13 residues. Germline V lookup: CDR1 MDHEN, CDR2 SYDVKM. Looking up the rest from reference TRBV28 and TRBJ2-7 gives the full variable domain: DVKVTQSSRYLVKRTGEKVFLECVQDMDHENMFWYRQDPGLGLRLIYFSYDVKMKEKGDIPEGYSVSREKKERFSLILESASTNQTSMYLCASSTSTNYEQYFGPGTRLTVT.

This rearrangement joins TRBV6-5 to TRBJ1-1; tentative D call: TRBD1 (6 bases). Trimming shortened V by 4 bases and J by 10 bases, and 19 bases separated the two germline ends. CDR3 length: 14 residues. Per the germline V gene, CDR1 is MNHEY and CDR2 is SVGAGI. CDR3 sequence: CASSLSGDINLAFF. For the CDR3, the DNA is TGTGCCAGCAGTTTGTCAGGGGATATAAATTTAGCTTTCTTT.

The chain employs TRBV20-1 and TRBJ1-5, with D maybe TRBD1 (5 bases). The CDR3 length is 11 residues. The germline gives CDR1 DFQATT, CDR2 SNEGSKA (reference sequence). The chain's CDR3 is CRQVSNQPQHF. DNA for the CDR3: TGCAGACAGGTGAGCAATCAGCCCCAGCATTTT.

DNA for the CDR3: TGTGCCCCGGCCCGGGGTGTCCCTGAAGCTTTCTTT. Translated: CAPARGVPEAFF. V is TRBV19 and J is TRBJ1-1; D gene unclear. Germline CDR1 LNHDA, CDR2 SQIVND (reference sequence). The V end lost 11 bases, the J end lost 6 bases, and 16 bases lay between the germline ends. The CDR3 covers 12 residues. Supplemented by reference TRBV19 and TRBJ1-1, the full variable domain reads DGGITQSPKYLFRKEGQNVTLSCEQNLNHDAMYWYRQDPGQGLRLIYYSQIVNDFQKGDIAEGYSVSREKKESFPLTVTSAQKNPTAFYLCAPARGVPEAFFGQGTRLTVV.

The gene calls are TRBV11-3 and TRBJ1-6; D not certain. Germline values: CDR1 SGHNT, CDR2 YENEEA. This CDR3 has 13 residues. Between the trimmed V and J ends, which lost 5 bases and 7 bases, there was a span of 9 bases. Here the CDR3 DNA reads TGTGCCAGCAGCCAGCGGGAGAATTCACCCCTCCACTTT. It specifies CASSQRENSPLHF.

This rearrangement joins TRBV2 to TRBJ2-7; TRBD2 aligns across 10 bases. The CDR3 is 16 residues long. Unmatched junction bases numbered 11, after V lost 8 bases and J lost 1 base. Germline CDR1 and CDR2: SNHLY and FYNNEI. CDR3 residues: CASRNIAGGLSYEQYF. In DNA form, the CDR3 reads TGTGCCAGCCGAAACATAGCGGGAGGACTTTCCTACGAGCAGTACTTC.

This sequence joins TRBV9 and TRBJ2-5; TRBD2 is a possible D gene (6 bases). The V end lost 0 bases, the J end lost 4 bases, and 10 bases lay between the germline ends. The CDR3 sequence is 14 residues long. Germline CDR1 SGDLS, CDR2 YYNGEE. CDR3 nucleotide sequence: TGTGCCAGCAGCGTAGCTGGAGGGCCAGAGACCCAGTACTTC. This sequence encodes CASSVAGGPETQYF.

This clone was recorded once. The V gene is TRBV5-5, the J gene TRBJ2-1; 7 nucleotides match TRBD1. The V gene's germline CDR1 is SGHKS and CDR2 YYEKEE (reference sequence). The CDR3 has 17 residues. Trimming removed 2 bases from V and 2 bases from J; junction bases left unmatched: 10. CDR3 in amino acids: CASSFYYRGTAYNEQFF. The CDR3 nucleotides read TGTGCCAGCAGCTTCTATTACAGGGGCACCGCCTACAATGAGCAGTTCTTC.

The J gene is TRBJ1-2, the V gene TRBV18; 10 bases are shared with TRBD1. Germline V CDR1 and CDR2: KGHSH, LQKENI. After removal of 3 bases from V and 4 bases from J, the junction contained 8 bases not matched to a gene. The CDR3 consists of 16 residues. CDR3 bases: TGTGCCAGCTCACCTATACCGGGACAGGGGATCTATGGCTACACCTTC. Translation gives CASSPIPGQGIYGYTF.

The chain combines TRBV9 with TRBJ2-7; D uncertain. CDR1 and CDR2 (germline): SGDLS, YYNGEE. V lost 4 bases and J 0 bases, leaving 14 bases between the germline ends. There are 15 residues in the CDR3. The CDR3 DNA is TGTGCCAGCAGCATTACTCCTTCTAGCTCCTACGAGCAGTACTTC. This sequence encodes CASSITPSSSYEQYF.

CDR3: CASRESVIGYTF. In DNA, the CDR3 is TGTGCCAGCAGAGAGAGCGTGATTGGCTACACCTTC. The chain combines TRBV25-1 with TRBJ1-2; D is uncertain. In germline, CDR1 is MGHDK, CDR2 SYGVNS. The CDR3 is 12 residues long. Trimming pared 6 bases from V and 7 bases from J, leaving 12 bases between.

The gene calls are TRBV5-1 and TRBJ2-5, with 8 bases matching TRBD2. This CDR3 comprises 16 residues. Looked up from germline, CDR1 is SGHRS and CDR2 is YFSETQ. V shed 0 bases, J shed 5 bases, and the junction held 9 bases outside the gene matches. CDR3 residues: CASSLESGGPRETQYF. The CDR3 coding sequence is TGCGCCAGCAGCTTGGAATCGGGAGGGCCGCGGGAGACCCAGTACTTC.

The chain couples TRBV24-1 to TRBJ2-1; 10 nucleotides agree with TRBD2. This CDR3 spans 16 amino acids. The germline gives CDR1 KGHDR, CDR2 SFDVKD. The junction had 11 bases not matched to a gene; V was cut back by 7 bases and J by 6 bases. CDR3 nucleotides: TGTGCCACCAGCCATTCTCTAGCGGGAGTGGGCAATGAGCAGTTCTTC. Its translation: CATSHSLAGVGNEQFF.

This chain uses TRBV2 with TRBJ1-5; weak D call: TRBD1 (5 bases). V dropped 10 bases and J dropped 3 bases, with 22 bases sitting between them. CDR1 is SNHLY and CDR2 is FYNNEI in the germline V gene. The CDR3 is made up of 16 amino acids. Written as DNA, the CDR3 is TGTGCCATCGGGGGGGACCGGGTTTCCCCCAATCAGCCCCAGCATTTT. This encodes CAIGGDRVSPNQPQHF.

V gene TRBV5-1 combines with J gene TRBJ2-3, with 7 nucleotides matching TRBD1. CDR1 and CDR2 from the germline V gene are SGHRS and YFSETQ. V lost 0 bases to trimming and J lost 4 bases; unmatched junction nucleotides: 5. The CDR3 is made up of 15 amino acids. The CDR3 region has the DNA TGCGCCAGCAGCTTGGAAGGGGGCCGCCCAGATACGCAGTATTTT. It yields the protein CASSLEGGRPDTQYF.

The CDR3 spells CASGGELAGYTF. The CDR3 DNA is TGTGCCAGCGGGGGCGAACTGGCCGGCTACACCTTC. J is TRBJ1-2 and V is TRBV2; D is perhaps TRBD1 (6 bases). The CDR3 totals 12 residues. Per the germline V gene, CDR1 is SNHLY and CDR2 is FYNNEI. V was clipped by 8 bases and J by 8 bases, with 15 bases between them. The variable domain in full, completed from reference TRBV2 and TRBJ1-2, reads EPEVTQTPSHQVTQMGQEVILRCVPISNHLYFYWYRQILGQKVEFLVSFYNNEISEKSEIFDDQFSVERPDGSNFTLKIRSTKLEDSAMYFCASGGELAGYTFGSGTRLTVV.

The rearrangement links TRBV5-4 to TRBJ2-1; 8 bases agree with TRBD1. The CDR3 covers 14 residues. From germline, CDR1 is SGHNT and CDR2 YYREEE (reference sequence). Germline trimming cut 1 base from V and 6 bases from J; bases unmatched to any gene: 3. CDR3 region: CASSLSQGANEQFF. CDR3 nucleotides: TGTGCCAGCAGCTTGAGTCAGGGGGCCAATGAGCAGTTCTTC.

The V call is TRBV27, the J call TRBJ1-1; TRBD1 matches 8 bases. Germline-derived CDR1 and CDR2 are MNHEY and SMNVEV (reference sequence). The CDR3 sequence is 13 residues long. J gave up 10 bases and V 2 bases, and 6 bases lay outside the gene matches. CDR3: CASSLAGGGGAFF. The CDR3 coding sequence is TGTGCCAGCAGTTTAGCAGGGGGCGGTGGAGCTTTCTTT.